The rows below give T cell receptor beta chains drawn from one sample of a study of T cells after yellow fever vaccination. TCRdb re-analysed the 5' RACE reads in MiXCR, keeping a single row per CDR3 protein. Among a few hundred thousand distinct CDR3 sequences listed, 11% were seen once. The sequencing here drew on PBMCs, taken on the day of the first yellow fever vaccination. The receptors come from a man aged 18 to 29 who received the YFV17D yellow fever vaccine. CDR3s include the opening cysteine and the closing phenylalanine or tryptophan. The order of the fields is D gene, clone size, CDR3 length, V gene, J gene, CDR3 DNA, CDR3 protein. The D gene is left open where the match is weak. Clone size, where shown, is once, few, many, or a class for clones that have expanded.

NA,few,14,TRBV6-1,TRBJ2-1,TGTGCCAGCAGCGAGGGGAGCTCCTACAATGAGCAGTTCTTC,CASSEGSSYNEQFF
NA,few,14,TRBV6-5,TRBJ2-1,TGTGCCAGCAGTTATTCGACAGGCACCAATGAGCAGTTCTTC,CASSYSTGTNEQFF
NA,many,14,TRBV5-1,TRBJ2-3,TGTGCCAGCAGCTTAAGAGGGAGCACAGATACGCAGTATTTT,CASSLRGSTDTQYF
TRBD1,many,17,TRBV7-2,TRBJ2-4,TGTGCCAGCAGCTTAGCGCAGGGACAGGGGGCCAAAAACATTCAGTACTTC,CASSLAQGQGAKNIQYF
NA,few,14,TRBV18,TRBJ2-1,TGTGCCAGCTCACCATTAGGGCGTATTAATGAGCAGTTCTTC,CASSPLGRINEQFF
NA,few,15,TRBV4-3,TRBJ2-7,TGCGCCAGCAGCCAAAGTTGGACAGCACAAGGGGAGCAGTACTTC,CASSQSWTAQGEQYF
TRBD2,NA,14,TRBV20-1,TRBJ2-1,TGCAGTGCTAGAGATCGGAGCGGGGGCAATGAGCAGTTCTTC,CSARDRSGGNEQFF
TRBD1,NA,16,TRBV2,TRBJ2-1,TGTGCCAGCAGTCGGGACAGGTGGAGCTCCTACAATGAGCAGTTCTTC,CASSRDRWSSYNEQFF
TRBD1,many,17,TRBV6-2/TRBV6-3,TRBJ2-1,TGTGCCAGCACCGATAAGGACAGGGTGAGCTCCTACAATGAGCAGTTCTTC,CASTDKDRVSSYNEQFF
NA,NA,16,TRBV7-2,TRBJ2-5,TGTGCCAGCAGCAAAAGTCGCGTCGGGGGTCGGGAGACCCAGTACTTC,CASSKSRVGGRETQYF
NA,NA,14,TRBV18,TRBJ1-5,TGTGCCAGCTCGTCGGACGGGACGAATCAGCCCCAGCATTTT,CASSSDGTNQPQHF
NA,NA,19,TRBV11-2,TRBJ2-7,TGTGCCAGCAGCACCCCCCTGCGGTCGCCCGGGTGGATCTCCTACGAGCAGTACTTC,CASSTPLRSPGWISYEQYF
NA,few,14,TRBV10-3,TRBJ2-3,TGTGCCATCAGACCGACAGCTAGCACAGATACGCAGTATTTT,CAIRPTASTDTQYF
NA,few,15,TRBV7-6,TRBJ2-1,TGTGCCAGCAGCTCGGGACTCCACTCCTACAATGAGCAGTTCTTC,CASSSGLHSYNEQFF